This is a list of T cell receptor beta chains from one sample in a study of beta chain features in type 1 diabetes. TCRdb's table, derived via immunoSEQ multiplex PCR, lists solely in-frame clones and lacks some. The sample carries approximately 470,000 clones, approximately 30% recorded once. Sequenced: naive CD4+ T cells from blood. The receptors originated from a man in his late teens or twenties in good health. Both conserved end residues are part of each CDR3. A D gene is named only where the DNA matches it firmly. Clone size is not always given. Where it is, it says once, few, many or a class for expanded clones.

TRBJ2-3	TRBV29-1	TRBD1	NA	CSETGGSTDTQYF	TGCAGCGAGACAGGGGGGAGCACAGATACGCAGTATTTT
TRBJ1-5	TRBV30	NA	few	CAWTTGSNQPQHF	TGTGCCTGGACGACGGGTAGCAATCAGCCCCAGCATTTT
TRBJ2-7	TRBV5-4	NA	few	CASSLKGVSDYEQYF	TGTGCCAGCAGCTTGAAGGGGGTTAGCGACTACGAGCAGTACTTC
TRBJ1-5	TRBV30	NA	few	CAWSAGTHQPQHF	TGTGCCTGGAGTGCCGGGACTCATCAGCCCCAGCATTTT
TRBJ1-2	TRBV5-4	NA	NA	CASSFLSNYGYTF	TGTGCCAGCAGCTTTCTCAGTAACTATGGCTACACCTTC
TRBJ2-7	TRBV23-1	TRBD1	NA	CASTRGQGFYEQYF	TGCGCCAGCACCCGTGGACAGGGCTTCTACGAGCAGTACTTC
TRBJ2-1	TRBV4-2	NA	NA	CASSQAASVYNEQFF	TGTGCCAGCAGCCAAGCCGCCAGCGTCTACAATGAGCAGTTCTTC
TRBJ2-7	TRBV7-8	NA	NA	CASSLEETAYEQYF	TGTGCCAGCAGCTTAGAGGAGACAGCCTACGAGCAGTACTTC
TRBJ2-3	TRBV15	NA	NA	CATSRSRGVTSTDTQYF	TGTGCCACCAGCAGGAGCCGAGGTGTAACTAGCACAGATACGCAGTATTTT
TRBJ2-1	TRBV7-2	TRBD1	NA	CASSLEGQAYNEQFF	TGTGCCAGCAGCTTAGAGGGACAGGCCTACAATGAGCAGTTCTTC
TRBJ2-1	TRBV2	TRBD1	NA	CASSAGTEYNEQFF	TGTGCCAGCAGTGCAGGGACAGAATACAATGAGCAGTTCTTC
TRBJ1-5	TRBV30	NA	NA	CAWMVGGGNQPQHF	TGTGCCTGGATGGTCGGCGGGGGCAATCAGCCCCAGCATTTT
TRBJ2-5	TRBV6-5	NA	NA	CASSYEGTTSGTQYF	TGTGCCAGCAGTTACGAGGGGACAACGTCCGGGACCCAGTACTTC
TRBJ2-7	TRBV30	TRBD2	NA	CAWSGTRLANEQYF	TGTGCCTGGAGTGGGACTAGACTAGCTAACGAGCAGTACTTC
TRBJ1-2	TRBV7-2	TRBD1	NA	CASSIEGAGGYTF	TGTGCCAGCAGCATCGAGGGGGCTGGTGGCTACACCTTC
TRBJ2-3	TRBV7-9	TRBD2	NA	CASSLPSGYSTDTQYF	TGTGCCAGCAGCTTACCTAGCGGATATAGCACAGATACGCAGTATTTT
TRBJ1-3	TRBV30	TRBD1	NA	CAWDRGRRSGNTIYF	TGTGCCTGGGACAGGGGGCGAAGGTCTGGAAACACCATATATTTT
TRBJ2-7	TRBV30	TRBD2	NA	CACLETASRLAGDYEQYF	TGTGCCTGCCTGGAGACGGCGTCAAGGCTAGCGGGAGACTACGAGCAGTACTTC
TRBJ2-1	TRBV10-3	NA	few	CAISESTANNEQFF	TGTGCCATCAGTGAGTCGACAGCAAACAATGAGCAGTTCTTC
TRBJ1-5	TRBV5-1	NA	NA	CASSLVAGGNQPQHF	TGCGCCAGCAGCTTGGTGGCAGGGGGCAATCAGCCCCAGCATTTT
TRBJ2-7	TRBV29-1	TRBD1	NA	CSVEEGQGNSSNYEQYF	TGCAGCGTTGAGGAGGGACAGGGGAATTCTAGTAACTACGAGCAGTACTTC
TRBJ1-1	TRBV29-1	NA	NA	CSVGRGDTEAFF	TGCAGCGTTGGAAGGGGGGACACTGAAGCTTTCTTT
TRBJ1-2	TRBV25-1	NA	few	CASSEDSNYGYTF	TGTGCCAGCAGTGAAGACAGCAACTATGGCTACACCTTC
TRBJ2-1	TRBV5-4	NA	NA	CASRTGTGNEQFF	TGTGCCAGCAGAACCGGGACTGGAAATGAGCAGTTCTTC
TRBJ2-1	TRBV20-1	NA	few	CSAAPREQFF	TGCAGTGCTGCCCCGAGAGAGCAGTTCTTC
TRBJ2-1	TRBV12-2	NA	NA	CASPRLREFF	TGTGCAAGCCCCCGACTGAGGGAGTTCTTC
TRBJ2-7	TRBV5-1	TRBD2	few	CASSRTSEYEQYF	TGCGCCAGCAGCAGGACTAGCGAGTACGAGCAGTACTTC
TRBJ2-5	TRBV10-3	TRBD1	few	CAISVRQGQETQYF	TGTGCCATCAGTGTGCGACAGGGCCAAGAGACCCAGTACTTC
TRBJ2-7	TRBV23-1	TRBD2	NA	CASSHPSDAGDGYEQYF	TGCGCCAGCAGTCACCCGTCAGATGCGGGGGATGGGTACGAGCAGTACTTC
TRBJ2-1	TRBV7-9	TRBD2	NA	CASSEREGQSEQFF	TGTGCCAGCTCGGAACGGGAGGGGCAATCTGAGCAGTTCTTC
TRBJ1-1	TRBV7-9	NA	NA	CASSLEGGSEAFF	TGTGCCAGCAGCTTAGAGGGGGGAAGTGAAGCTTTCTTT
TRBJ1-1	TRBV7-9	TRBD1	NA	CASSSFGQGMNTEAFF	TGTGCCAGCAGCTCCTTCGGACAGGGGATGAACACTGAAGCTTTCTTT
TRBJ2-4	TRBV4-3	TRBD1	NA	CASSQSGTGGNIQYF	TGCGCCAGCAGCCAGTCCGGGACAGGTGGAAACATTCAGTACTTC
TRBJ2-6	TRBV29-1	NA	NA	CSVSSGANVLTF	TGCAGCGTCTCCTCTGGGGCCAACGTCCTGACTTTC
TRBJ2-5	TRBV29-1	NA	NA	CSVEPAESQETQYF	TGCAGCGTCGAACCCGCCGAGTCCCAAGAGACCCAGTACTTC
TRBJ1-1	TRBV27	NA	NA	CASRRARLEDTEAFF	TGTGCCAGCAGGCGCGCTAGGCTCGAAGACACTGAAGCTTTCTTT
TRBJ1-2	TRBV29-1	NA	NA	CSAGTANYGYTF	TGCAGCGCCGGGACGGCAAACTATGGCTACACCTTC
TRBJ1-5	TRBV2	NA	few	CASSEESGDQPQHF	TGTGCCAGCAGTGAAGAGTCAGGGGATCAGCCCCAGCATTTT
TRBJ1-5	TRBV4-1	NA	few	CASSQVGLNSNQPQHF	TGCGCCAGCAGCCAAGTAGGGCTAAATAGCAATCAGCCCCAGCATTTT
TRBJ2-3	TRBV7-2	TRBD2	NA	CASSLALTSGSMGTDTQYF	TGTGCCAGCAGCTTAGCGCTAACTAGCGGGAGTATGGGCACAGATACGCAGTATTTT
TRBJ2-7	TRBV27	NA	NA	CASSLTGRSEQYF	TGTGCCAGCAGTTTAACAGGTCGAAGCGAGCAGTACTTC
TRBJ1-1	TRBV20-1	NA	NA	CSAKSTEAFF	TGCAGTGCCAAATCCACTGAAGCTTTCTTT
TRBJ2-1	TRBV11-2	TRBD1	NA	CASSPDRDNEQFF	TGTGCCAGCAGCCCCGACAGGGACAATGAGCAGTTCTTC
TRBJ2-5	TRBV10-3	TRBD2	NA	CAIRAGATETQYF	TGTGCCATCAGAGCGGGAGCTACAGAGACCCAGTACTTC
TRBJ2-3	TRBV10-3	NA	few	CAISRTASTDTQYF	TGTGCCATCAGTCGTACGGCTAGCACAGATACGCAGTATTTT
TRBJ2-7	TRBV9	NA	NA	CASSVDWGTYEQYF	TGTGCCAGCAGCGTAGATTGGGGGACGTACGAGCAGTACTTC